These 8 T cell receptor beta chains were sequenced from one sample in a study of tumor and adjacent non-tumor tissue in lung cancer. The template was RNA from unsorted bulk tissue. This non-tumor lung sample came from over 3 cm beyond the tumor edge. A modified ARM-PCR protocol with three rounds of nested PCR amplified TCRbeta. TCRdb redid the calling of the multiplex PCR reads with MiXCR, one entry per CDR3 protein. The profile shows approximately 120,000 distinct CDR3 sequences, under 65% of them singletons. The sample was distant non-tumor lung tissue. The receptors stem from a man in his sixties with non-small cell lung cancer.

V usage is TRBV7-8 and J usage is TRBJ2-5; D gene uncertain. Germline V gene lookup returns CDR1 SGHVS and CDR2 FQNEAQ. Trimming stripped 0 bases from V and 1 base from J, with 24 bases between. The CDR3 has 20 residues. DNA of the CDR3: TGTGCCAGCAGCTTAGCTAGTTTGAGACATGGATGTTTAGGCCAAGAGACCCAGTACTTC. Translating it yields CASSLASLRHGCLGQETQYF.

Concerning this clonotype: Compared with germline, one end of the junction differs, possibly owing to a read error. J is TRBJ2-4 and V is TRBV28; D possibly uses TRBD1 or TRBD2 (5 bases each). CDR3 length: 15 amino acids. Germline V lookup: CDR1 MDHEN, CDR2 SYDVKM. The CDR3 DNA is TGTGCCAGCAGTTTTTTGAGGGGTGTCAAAAACGTTCAGTACTTC. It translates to CASSFLRGVKNVQYF.

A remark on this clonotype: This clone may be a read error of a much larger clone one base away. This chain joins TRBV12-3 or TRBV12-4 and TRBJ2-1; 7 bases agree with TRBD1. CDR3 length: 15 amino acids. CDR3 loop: CASSSSKQGIHEQSF. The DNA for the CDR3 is TGTGCCAGCAGTTCCTCAAAACAGGGGATCCATGAGCAGTCCTTC.

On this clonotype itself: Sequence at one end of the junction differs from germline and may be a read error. The CDR3 is CANSEMGYEQYF. The CDR3 DNA reads TGTGCCAACAGTGAAATGGGCTACGAACAGTACTTC. V usage is TRBV6-1 and J usage is TRBJ2-7; D ambiguous. CDR3 size: 12 residues. Germline V gives CDR1 MNHNS, CDR2 SASEGT.

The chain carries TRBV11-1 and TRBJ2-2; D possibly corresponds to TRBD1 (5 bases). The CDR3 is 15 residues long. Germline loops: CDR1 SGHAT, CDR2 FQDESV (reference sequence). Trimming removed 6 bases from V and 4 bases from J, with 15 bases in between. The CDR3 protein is CASSRAGSGTGELFF. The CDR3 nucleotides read TGTGCCAGCAGTCGTGCAGGGTCGGGCACCGGGGAGCTGTTTTTT. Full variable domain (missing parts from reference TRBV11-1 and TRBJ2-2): EAEVAQSPRYKITEKSQAVAFWCDPISGHATLYWYRQILGQGPELLVQFQDESVVDDSQLPKDRFSAERLKGVDSTLKIQPAELGDSAMYLCASSRAGSGTGELFFGEGSRLTVL.

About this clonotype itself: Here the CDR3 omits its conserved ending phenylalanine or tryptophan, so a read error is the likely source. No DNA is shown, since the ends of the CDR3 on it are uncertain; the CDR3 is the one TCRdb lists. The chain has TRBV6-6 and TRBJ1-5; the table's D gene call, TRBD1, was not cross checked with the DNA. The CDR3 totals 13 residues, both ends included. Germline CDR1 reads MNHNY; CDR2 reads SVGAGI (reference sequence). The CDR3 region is CASSQGLNQPHHY.

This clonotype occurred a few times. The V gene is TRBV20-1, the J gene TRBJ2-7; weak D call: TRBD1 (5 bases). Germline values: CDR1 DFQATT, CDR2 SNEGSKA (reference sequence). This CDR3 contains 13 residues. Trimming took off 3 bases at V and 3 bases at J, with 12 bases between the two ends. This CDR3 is CSASGRANYEQYF. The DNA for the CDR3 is TGCAGTGCTAGCGGCAGGGCCAACTACGAGCAGTACTTC.

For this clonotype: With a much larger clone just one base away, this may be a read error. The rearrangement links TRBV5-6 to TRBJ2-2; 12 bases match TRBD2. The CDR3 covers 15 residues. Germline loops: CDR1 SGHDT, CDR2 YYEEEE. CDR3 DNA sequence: TGTGCCAGCAGTTCTAGCGGGGGGGCCGCCTGGGACCTGTTTTTT. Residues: CASSSSGGAAWDLFF.